Below, 10 T cell receptor beta chains from the same sample are listed, as sequenced in a study of blood T cell repertoires in COVID-19. Measured with immunoSEQ multiplex PCR; TCRdb has only the in-frame clones, and not every one. The data hold roughly 100,000 clones, with about 90% observed a single time. The sequenced sample consisted of peripheral blood. These receptors came from a woman in her 50s with COVID-19, enrolled during active disease.

V usage is TRBV29-1 and J usage is TRBJ2-1; 12 nucleotides align to TRBD2. The CDR3 runs to 17 residues. Looked up from germline, CDR1 is SQVTM and CDR2 is ANQGSEA. V gave up 7 bases and J gave up 0 bases; unmatched junction bases: 10. Here the CDR3 reads CSASGTSGPRSYNEQFF. The DNA for the CDR3 is TGCAGCGCCTCCGGGACTAGCGGGCCTCGCTCCTACAATGAGCAGTTCTTC.

The chain couples TRBV7-3 to TRBJ2-2; 9 nucleotides align to TRBD1. J gave up 5 bases and V 4 bases, and 14 bases lay outside the gene matches. The CDR3 is 18 residues long. Germline assignment: CDR1 SGHTA and CDR2 FQGTGA. CDR3 coding DNA: TGTGCCAGCAGCTCCGGGACAGGGAAGAGGGTAGGGACCGGGGAGCTGTTTTTT. It encodes CASSSGTGKRVGTGELFF.

CDR3 in amino acids: CATRTGAAYEQYF. The CDR3, as DNA: TGTGCCACCCGGACAGGGGCGGCCTACGAGCAGTACTTC. V is TRBV12-3 or TRBV12-4 and J is TRBJ2-7; 9 bases are a match to TRBD1. The trim removed 10 bases at V and 2 bases at J, leaving 6 bases unmatched. There are 13 residues in the CDR3.

The rearrangement joins TRBV9 to TRBJ2-6; D gene unclear. The germline V gene has CDR1 SGDLS and CDR2 YYNGEE. The CDR3 contains 16 residues. V was trimmed by 0 bases and J by 1 base, leaving 8 bases between them. CDR3 sequence reads: CASSVALGSGANVLTF. CDR3 DNA sequence: TGTGCCAGCAGCGTAGCTCTCGGGTCTGGGGCCAACGTCCTGACTTTC.

V gene TRBV28 combines with J gene TRBJ1-3, with 8 positions matching TRBD1. The CDR3 is made up of 18 amino acids. The V gene's germline CDR1 is MDHEN and CDR2 SYDVKM. The J segment lost 3 bases and the V segment lost 2 bases, leaving 12 bases of the junction unmatched. CDR3 loop: CASSLLSPWTGYGNTIYF. The CDR3 nucleotides read TGTGCCAGCAGTTTACTTTCCCCCTGGACAGGGTATGGAAACACCATATATTTT.

Only one count was recorded for this clone. V usage is TRBV7-9 and J usage is TRBJ1-3; D call uncertain. The CDR3 spans 14 residues. V lost 1 base, J lost 4 bases, and 8 bases lay in between. The germline V gene has CDR1 SEHNR and CDR2 FQNEAQ (reference sequence). CDR3 amino acids: CASSLDISGNTIYF. The DNA for the CDR3 is TGTGCCAGCAGCTTAGATATATCCGGAAACACCATATATTTT. The full variable domain, in which reference TRBV7-9 and TRBJ1-3 provide the parts outside the CDR3, is DTGVSQNPRHKITKRGQNVTFRCDPISEHNRLYWYRQTLGQGPEFLTYFQNEAQLEKSRLLSDRFSAERPKGSFSTLEIQRTEQGDSAMYLCASSLDISGNTIYFGEGSWLTVV.

The chain has TRBV30 and TRBJ1-5, with 10 nucleotides matching TRBD1. This CDR3 is 14 amino acids long. Germline CDR1 reads GTSNPN; CDR2 reads SVGIG (reference sequence). Unmatched junction bases numbered 6, after V lost 5 bases and J lost 5 bases. CDR3: CAWGRTGGYQPQHF. CDR3 sequence (DNA): TGTGCCTGGGGCCGGACAGGGGGTTATCAGCCCCAGCATTTT.

Here the CDR3 reads CASSPGIAGGHSQETQYF. The CDR3 nucleotides are TGTGCCAGCAGCCCCGGGATAGCGGGGGGACATAGCCAAGAGACCCAGTACTTC. The rearrangement joins TRBV7-2 to TRBJ2-5; TRBD2 matches 10 bases. V dropped 5 bases and J dropped 1; count of bases not matched to a gene: 13. Germline-derived CDR1 and CDR2 are SGHTA and FQGNSA. This CDR3 is 18 amino acids long.

This chain connects TRBV7-2 to TRBJ1-5, with 9 positions matching TRBD1. Germline loops: CDR1 SGHTA, CDR2 FQGNSA. V was pared by 4 bases and J by 3 bases, with 4 bases of the junction left unmatched. CDR3 size: 15 residues. The CDR3 sequence: CASSSGQGDNQPQHF. The CDR3 DNA sequence: TGTGCCAGCAGCTCGGGACAGGGTGACAATCAGCCCCAGCATTTT.

The CDR3 nucleotides are TGTGCCAGCAGCCAGGGGCCCAGTAGGTACAATGAGCAGTTCTTC. Translation: CASSQGPSRYNEQFF. This chain links TRBV3-1 (or the pseudogene TRBV3-2) with TRBJ2-1; tentative D call: TRBD1 (5 bases). The CDR3 has 15 amino acids. V was trimmed by 3 bases and J by 4 bases, leaving 13 bases between them. Germline V CDR1 and CDR2: LGHDT, YNNKEL (reference sequence).